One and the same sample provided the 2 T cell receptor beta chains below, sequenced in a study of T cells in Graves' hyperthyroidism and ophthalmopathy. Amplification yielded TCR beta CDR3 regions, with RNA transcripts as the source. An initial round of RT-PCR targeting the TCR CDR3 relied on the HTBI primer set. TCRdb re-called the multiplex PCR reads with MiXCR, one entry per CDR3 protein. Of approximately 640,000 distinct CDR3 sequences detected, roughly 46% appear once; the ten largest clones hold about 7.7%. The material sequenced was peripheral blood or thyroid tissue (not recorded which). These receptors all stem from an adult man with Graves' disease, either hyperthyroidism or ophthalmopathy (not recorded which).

The CDR3 nucleotides are TGTGCCAGCAGTCCGTGGACAGGGAATTTCTACGAGCAGTACTTC. Translation gives CASSPWTGNFYEQYF. The chain couples TRBV7-4 to TRBJ2-7; 8 nucleotides align to TRBD1. The CDR3 totals 15 residues. With V trimmed by 6 bases and J by 3 bases, 10 bases remained unmatched. Looked up from germline, CDR1 is SGHVT and CDR2 is SQSDAQ.

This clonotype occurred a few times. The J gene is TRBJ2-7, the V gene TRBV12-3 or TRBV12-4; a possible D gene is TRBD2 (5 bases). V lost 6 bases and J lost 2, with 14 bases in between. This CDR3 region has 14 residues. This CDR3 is CASSPRYGAYEQYF. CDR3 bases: TGTGCCAGCAGCCCCCGGTACGGGGCCTACGAGCAGTACTTC.